These 21 T cell receptor beta chains originate from one sample sequenced in a study of blood T cell repertoires in COVID-19. Clones were read by immunoSEQ multiplex PCR, and TCRdb kept only the in-frame ones, dropping some. The repertoire holds around 180,000 clones, with roughly 80% as singletons. The sample was peripheral blood. The source of these receptors is a woman between 25 and 40 years old with acute or convalescent COVID-19.

The genes are TRBV5-5 and TRBJ1-5; 11 positions match TRBD1. Trimming at V came to 2 bases and at J to 7 bases, leaving 8 bases not matched to a gene. Germline V CDR1 and CDR2: SGHKS, YYEKEE (reference sequence). This CDR3 has 16 residues. The CDR3 DNA follows: TGTGCCAGCAGCTTAGTTGGGACAGGGGGTAACCAGCCCCAGCATTTT. It is translated as CASSLVGTGGNQPQHF.

The chain uses TRBV11-3 and TRBJ2-5; D gene unclear. The length of the CDR3 is 15 residues. The germline V and J ends were trimmed by 3 bases and 4 bases, with 15 bases remaining between them. The V gene's germline CDR1 is SGHNT and CDR2 YENEEA. The CDR3 DNA sequence: TGTGCCAGCAGCTTCGGAACGAGCACTACAGAGACCCAGTACTTC. This codes for CASSFGTSTTETQYF.

This chain links TRBV7-9 with TRBJ2-7; TRBD1 matches at 8 bases. The junction had 6 bases not matched to a gene; V was cut back by 5 bases and J by 0 bases. Germline V gene sequence: CDR1 SEHNR, CDR2 FQNEAQ (reference sequence). The CDR3 runs 15 residues. CDR3 bases: TGTGCCAGCAGCCCGGACAGGGCCAGCTCCTACGAGCAGTACTTC. Translation gives CASSPDRASSYEQYF.

This clone showed up just once. This chain joins TRBV11-2 and TRBJ2-7; D perhaps matches TRBD1 (6 bases). The CDR3 totals 15 residues. Trimming took 4 bases from V and 2 from J, leaving 15 bases between them. Germline CDR1 and CDR2: SGHAT and FQNNGV. The CDR3, as DNA: TGTGCCAGCAGCTCCCCGGGACAAGCCACCTACGAGCAGTACTTC. It specifies CASSSPGQATYEQYF.

This clone was detected a few times. The rearrangement joins TRBV27 to TRBJ2-1, with 7 nucleotides matching TRBD2. The CDR3 covers 16 residues. CDR1 MNHEY and CDR2 SMNVEV come from the germline V gene (reference sequence). V lost 3 bases to trimming and J lost 8 bases; unmatched junction nucleotides: 13. In DNA form, the CDR3 reads TGTGCCAGCAGTTTTTACGGACTAGTGAGTTTCGATGAGCAGTTCTTC. Encoded protein: CASSFYGLVSFDEQFF.

The sample holds a few counts of this clone. The genes are TRBV5-1 and TRBJ1-1; a possible D gene is TRBD1 (5 bases). CDR3 length: 15 amino acids. Germline V gene data show CDR1 as SGHRS and CDR2 as YFSETQ. Trimming shortened V by 1 base and J by 7 bases, and 17 bases separated the two germline ends. CDR3 nucleotide sequence: TGCGCCAGCAGCTTGAGAACGGGGGTTAGTGGTGAAGCTTTCTTT. This translates into CASSLRTGVSGEAFF.

The J gene is TRBJ1-6, the V gene TRBV7-2; the match to TRBD1 covers 7 bases. CDR1 SGHTA and CDR2 FQGNSA come from the germline V gene. V lost 8 bases and J lost 6; bases outside the gene matches: 7. The CDR3 sequence is 14 residues long. CDR3 sequence reads: CASGYDRANSPLHF. The CDR3 DNA reads as TGTGCCAGCGGCTACGACAGGGCTAATTCACCCCTCCACTTT. Complete variable domain (other parts from reference TRBV7-2 and TRBJ1-6): GAGVSQSPSNKVTEKGKDVELRCDPISGHTALYWYRQSLGQGLEFLIYFQGNSAPDKSGLPSDRFSAERTGGSVSTLTIQRTQQEDSAVYLCASGYDRANSPLHFGNGTRLTVT.

This clone was observed at least ten times. V is TRBV4-2 and J is TRBJ2-5; D unclear. Deletions cut 4 bases from V and 3 bases from J, with 9 bases between. CDR1 is LGHNA and CDR2 is YNFKEQ in the germline V gene. This CDR3 has 13 residues. In nucleotides, the CDR3 is TGTGCCAGCAGCCCTTCCGCGGAAGAGACCCAGTACTTC. It specifies CASSPSAEETQYF.

The rearrangement joins TRBV7-9 to TRBJ2-3; weak D call: TRBD2 (5 bases). This CDR3 has 13 residues. CDR1 and CDR2 (germline): SEHNR, FQNEAQ (reference sequence). V dropped 4 bases and J dropped 8 bases, with 13 bases sitting between them. This chain's CDR3 is CASSSPGFGTQYF. Written as DNA, the CDR3 is TGTGCCAGCAGCTCGCCGGGGTTCGGTACGCAGTATTTT.

The V and J genes are TRBV9 and TRBJ1-1, with D perhaps matching TRBD1 (6 bases). CDR1 SGDLS and CDR2 YYNGEE come from the germline V gene. V was pared by 4 bases and J by 7 bases, with 14 bases between. CDR3 size: 13 residues. CDR3: CASSLQGGGEAFF. Written as DNA, the CDR3 is TGTGCCAGCAGCTTACAGGGCGGGGGTGAAGCTTTCTTT.

V is TRBV5-6 and J is TRBJ1-2; TRBD1 is a possible D gene (5 bases). Trimming left V 3 bases short and J 10 bases short, with 22 bases between. CDR3 length: 15 residues. Germline CDR1 is SGHDT and CDR2 is YYEEEE. CDR3: CASSSSYYHRFSYTF. The CDR3, as DNA: TGTGCCAGCAGCTCTTCCTACTACCACAGGTTTTCCTACACCTTC.

The J gene is TRBJ2-4, the V gene TRBV20-1, with TRBD2 matching over 8 bases. V lost 3 bases and J lost 5; bases outside the gene matches: 12. Germline-derived CDR1 and CDR2 are DFQATT and SNEGSKA (reference sequence). The CDR3 length is 16 residues. CDR3 loop: CSASRGGGSNQNIQYF. The CDR3 nucleotides are TGCAGTGCTAGTCGGGGGGGAGGGAGTAACCAAAACATTCAGTACTTC.

Only a few counts were recorded for this clone. The genes are TRBV5-4 and TRBJ1-5; tentative D call: TRBD1 (6 bases). The germline V gene encodes CDR1 SGHNT and CDR2 YYREEE (reference sequence). The V gene lost 0 bases and the J gene lost 4 bases, with 8 bases spanning the gap. This CDR3 comprises 14 residues. CDR3 nucleotide sequence: TGTGCCAGCAGCTTGGCAGGGGCTAATCAGCCCCAGCATTTT. It is translated as CASSLAGANQPQHF.

The chain is built from TRBV7-2 and TRBJ2-7; 7 positions agree with TRBD2. This CDR3 is 18 amino acids long. Per germline, CDR1 SGHTA and CDR2 FQGNSA. V lost 1 base to trimming and J lost 2 bases; unmatched junction nucleotides: 14. The CDR3: CASSLGPSGSTPPYEQYF. CDR3 nucleotides: TGTGCCAGCAGCTTAGGGCCTAGCGGTTCTACACCCCCCTACGAGCAGTACTTC.

The chain couples TRBV6-5 to TRBJ2-7; possible D gene TRBD1, 5 bases. V lost 7 bases and J lost 3, with 16 bases in between. The CDR3 sequence is 14 residues long. Germline V gene lookup returns CDR1 MNHEY and CDR2 SVGAGI. The CDR3 bases are TGTGCCAGCAACGCAGCCGGAAGGGGCTACGAGCAGTACTTC. It specifies CASNAAGRGYEQYF.

The V gene is TRBV4-2, the J gene TRBJ2-3, with D maybe TRBD2 (6 bases). Germline loops: CDR1 LGHNA, CDR2 YNFKEQ. The CDR3 spans 15 residues. The V end was cut by 2 bases, the J end by 5 bases, with 14 bases between. The CDR3 loop is CASSQRLDRVDTQYF. CDR3 bases: TGTGCCAGCAGCCAAAGACTAGACCGGGTAGATACGCAGTATTTT.

The chain combines TRBV5-5 with TRBJ1-1; D gene uncertain. V was clipped by 4 bases and J by 1 base, with 8 bases between them. Looked up from germline, CDR1 is SGHKS and CDR2 is YYEKEE (reference sequence). The CDR3 consists of 13 residues. The CDR3 here is CASSPLENTEAFF. The CDR3 DNA sequence: TGTGCCAGCAGCCCTCTAGAGAACACTGAAGCTTTCTTT.

The gene calls are TRBV19 and TRBJ2-6, with TRBD2 as a possible D gene (5 bases). The CDR3 consists of 20 residues. The germline V gene encodes CDR1 LNHDA and CDR2 SQIVND (reference sequence). The ends were cut back, 2 bases at V and 0 bases at J, with 20 bases in the middle. The CDR3 is CASSIKGREKWFSGANVLTF. Written as DNA, the CDR3 is TGTGCCAGTAGTATAAAAGGTAGGGAGAAATGGTTCTCTGGGGCCAACGTCCTGACTTTC.

This clone came up once. The gene calls are TRBV29-1 and TRBJ1-1; no definite D call. Trimming pared 8 bases from V and 2 bases from J, leaving 21 bases between. CDR3 length equals 15 residues. Germline V gives CDR1 SQVTM, CDR2 ANQGSEA. DNA of the CDR3: TGCAGCATAGCATCCAGTTCTGCCCTAAACACTGAAGCTTTCTTT. Translating it yields CSIASSSALNTEAFF.

In this sample, this clone turned up once. The chain uses TRBV9 and TRBJ2-5; 8 positions agree with TRBD1. The CDR3 is made up of 16 amino acids. In germline, CDR1 is SGDLS, CDR2 YYNGEE. Trimming cost V 2 bases and J 5 bases; bases outside gene matches: 11. The CDR3 nucleotides are TGTGCCAGCAGCGTCGTGACAGGGGATTATATGGAGACCCAGTACTTC. Protein: CASSVVTGDYMETQYF.

V usage is TRBV10-3 and J usage is TRBJ1-2, with TRBD1 as a possible D gene (6 bases). The CDR3 has 15 residues. The germline V gene encodes CDR1 ENHRY and CDR2 SYGVKD. With 4 bases removed from V and 6 bases from J, the gap between germline ends came to 18 bases. CDR3 nucleotide sequence: TGTGCCATCAGTGGGGAAAAAGGGGGTCGGGATGGCTACACCTTC. This sequence encodes CAISGEKGGRDGYTF.